The source of this TCR beta chain is a study of human T cells and chemical hapten exposure. Study as a whole: Minor volume differences among pooled libraries chiefly drove per-sample TCR yield variation.

Study-level results: TCRs exceeding a frequency of 1 in 1000 stayed unchanged under DPC sensitization.

MiXCR was run by TCRdb on the 5' RACE reads, yielding one entry per CDR3 protein. The sample lists 130,000 or so distinct CDR3 sequences; around 4.1% were seen once. This clonotype was counted many times. What it binds is unknown. The template was total RNA from unfractionated whole blood. This TCR was recovered from a female donor in good health.

The chain's CDR3 is CASSKDRGFYGYTF. The CDR3 nucleotides are TGCGCCAGCAGCAAGGACAGGGGTTTCTATGGCTACACCTTC. This chain joins TRBV5-1 and TRBJ1-2; 9 bases map to TRBD1. This CDR3 region has 14 residues. Germline trimming cut 4 bases from V and 4 bases from J; bases unmatched to any gene: 5. CDR1 and CDR2 (germline): SGHRS, YFSETQ.